This T cell receptor (beta chain) was sequenced in a study of human T cells and chemical hapten exposure. Time point: pre-sensitization, week 0. Treatment noted: therapeutic diphenylcyclopropenone sensitization with weekly scalp DPC. Germline CDR1 is DFQATT and CDR2 is SNEGSKA (reference sequence). The CDR3 consists of 15 residues. The V gene end was trimmed by 2 bases and the J gene end by 3 bases; junction bases not matched to a gene: 7. This clonotype showed up many times. TCRdb reprocessed the RACE reads via MiXCR and lists one record per CDR3 protein. The table shows 35,000 to 50,000 distinct CDR3 sequences, with 8% to 11% occurring only once.

This chain joins TRBV20-1 and TRBJ2-3; 8 bases align to TRBD1. Sequences were derived from whole blood, sampled in connection with sensitization to the hapten diphenylcyclopropenone (DPC). This TCR came from a man aged 25 to 45 with alopecia areata. Some clones in this sample may be carry-over from other donors' samples. In nucleotides, the CDR3 is TGCAGTGCTAGATTCCCCTGGACAGGGACAGATACGCAGTATTTT. Its translation: CSARFPWTGTDTQYF.